What follows are 7 T cell receptor beta chains derived from one specimen sequenced in a study of blood T cell repertoires in COVID-19. Profiling relied on immunoSEQ multiplex PCR, and the TCRdb table lists in-frame clones only, not all of them. Of around 280,000 clones in the sample, roughly 86% were seen once. What was sequenced was peripheral blood. These receptors all come from a woman aged 25 to 39 who had recovered from COVID-19.

The V gene is TRBV5-1, the J gene TRBJ1-6; tentatively, D is TRBD1 (6 bases). The germline CDR1 and CDR2 sequences are SGHRS and YFSETQ. This CDR3 contains 16 residues. V lost 1 base and J 9 bases, leaving 17 bases between the germline ends. The CDR3 protein is CASSLSPDRVISPLHF. Written as DNA, the CDR3 is TGCGCCAGCAGCTTGTCACCGGACAGAGTCATTTCACCCCTCCACTTT. The variable domain in full, completed from reference TRBV5-1 and TRBJ1-6, reads KAGVTQTPRYLIKTRGQQVTLSCSPISGHRSVSWYQQTPGQGLQFLFEYFSETQRNKGNFPGRFSGRQFSNSRSEMNVSTLELGDSALYLCASSLSPDRVISPLHFGNGTRLTVT.

The chain joins TRBV30 to TRBJ2-7; 8 bases agree with TRBD2. Germline values: CDR1 GTSNPN, CDR2 SVGIG (reference sequence). V lost 1 base and J lost 11; bases outside the gene matches: 7. This CDR3 spans 12 amino acids. As DNA, the CDR3 is TGTGCCTGGAGTGCGACAGCGGGGGAGGAGTACTTC. Encoded protein: CAWSATAGEEYF.

The chain couples TRBV5-4 to TRBJ2-3; 9 nucleotides agree with TRBD2. V trimming: 6 bases; J trimming: 2 bases; junction bases outside the gene matches: 4. Per the germline V gene, CDR1 is SGHNT and CDR2 is YYREEE (reference sequence). The CDR3 has 14 residues. Written as DNA, the CDR3 is TGTGCCAGCACCGGGACTAGCTCCACAGATACGCAGTATTTT. Its translation: CASTGTSSTDTQYF.

The rearrangement uses TRBV2 and TRBJ2-5; perhaps TRBD1 as D (6 bases). The CDR3 has 13 residues. CDR1 and CDR2 (germline): SNHLY, FYNNEI. With 5 bases removed from V and 1 base from J, the gap between germline ends came to 8 bases. CDR3 in amino acids: CASSRDIQETQYF. DNA for the CDR3: TGTGCCAGCAGTAGGGACATCCAAGAGACCCAGTACTTC.

The gene calls are TRBV28 and TRBJ2-1; 11 positions match TRBD2. After removal of 6 bases from V and 10 bases from J, the junction contained 14 bases not matched to a gene. CDR1 MDHEN and CDR2 SYDVKM come from the germline V gene. The CDR3 runs to 16 residues. CDR3 nucleotides: TGTGCCAGCAGGGGAGTACTAGCGGGAGCTGGGGGGGAGCAGTTCTTC. Translation gives CASRGVLAGAGGEQFF.

The chain links TRBV7-9 to TRBJ2-7, with D possibly being TRBD2 (6 bases). The CDR3 runs 15 residues. Germline CDR1 is SEHNR and CDR2 is FQNEAQ (reference sequence). Trimming removed 5 bases from V and 6 bases from J, with 20 bases in between. CDR3 in DNA: TGTGCCAGCAGCCCCACCGGAGGGCCGGCGGGCGAGCAGTACTTC. Amino acids: CASSPTGGPAGEQYF.

The V and J genes are TRBV2 and TRBJ1-2; D gene ambiguous. V shed 8 bases and J shed 4 bases, with 11 bases lying between them. The germline gives CDR1 SNHLY, CDR2 FYNNEI. The CDR3 runs 12 residues. CDR3: CASAEETYGYTF. For the CDR3, the DNA is TGTGCCAGCGCGGAAGAGACCTATGGCTACACCTTC.